A single sample gave rise to the 28 T cell receptor beta chains below, sequenced in a study of blood T cell repertoires in COVID-19. This table comes from immunoSEQ multiplex PCR, and its TCRdb copy is limited to in-frame clones, with some not included. The sample gives fewer than 150,000 clones, approximately 85% of which show up once; around 13% is in the top ten. What was sequenced was peripheral blood. The receptors shown here come from a human donor in a cohort sampled during active COVID-19.

The CDR3 loop is CASSLRGGLSDEQYF. The CDR3 bases are TGTGCCAGCAGCTTAAGGGGGGGACTCTCGGACGAGCAGTACTTC. The rearrangement joins TRBV11-2 to TRBJ2-7; tentatively, D is TRBD2 (7 bases). V lost 2 bases and J lost 5, with 16 bases in between. Germline loops: CDR1 SGHAT, CDR2 FQNNGV. This CDR3 spans 15 amino acids.

As DNA, the CDR3 is TGTGCCAGCAGTTTCCTAAGCAATCAGCCCCAGCATTTT. Its protein product is CASSFLSNQPQHF. V usage is TRBV12-3 or TRBV12-4 and J usage is TRBJ1-5; unclear D gene. The CDR3 covers 13 residues. The ends were cut back, 3 bases at V and 1 base at J, with 4 bases in the middle.

This chain links TRBV5-6 with TRBJ1-1, with D tentatively TRBD1 (6 bases). Trimming took off 1 base at V and 2 bases at J, with 12 bases between the two ends. This CDR3 has 15 residues. Germline CDR1 SGHDT, CDR2 YYEEEE. CDR3 DNA: TGTGCCAGCAGCTTGCTATCAGGGGATAACACTGAAGCTTTCTTT. Translation gives CASSLLSGDNTEAFF.

As for this clone: The sample holds other DNA sequences that translate to the same CDR3. The genes are TRBV18 and TRBJ1-1; tentative D call: TRBD1 (5 bases). V was shortened by 3 bases and J by 1 base, with 6 bases between the two germline ends. In germline, CDR1 is KGHSH, CDR2 LQKENI. This CDR3 is built from 13 residues. In DNA form, the CDR3 reads TGTGCCAGCTCACCGGGGCAGAACACTGAAGCTTTCTTT. Amino acids: CASSPGQNTEAFF.

The V call is TRBV6-1, the J call TRBJ2-7; a weak D match, TRBD1 (7 bases). CDR1 is MNHNS and CDR2 is SASEGT in the germline V gene. The length of the CDR3 is 16 residues. V dropped 4 bases and J dropped 2 bases, with 18 bases sitting between them. CDR3 nucleotides: TGTGCCAGCAGTGGGCTGCTTCGGGGGACAGCCTACGAGCAGTACTTC. It translates to CASSGLLRGTAYEQYF.

This chain joins TRBV6-2 or TRBV6-3 and TRBJ1-5; 9 bases are a match to TRBD1. Germline V gene lookup returns CDR1 MNHEY and CDR2 SVGEGT. The CDR3 runs to 14 residues. The junction had 2 bases not matched to a gene; V was cut back by 2 bases and J by 6 bases. The CDR3 nucleotides read TGTGCCAGCAGTTACCGACAGGGGGTTCAGCCCCAGCATTTT. As protein: CASSYRQGVQPQHF.

This clone was seen only once. The same CDR3 arises from other DNA sequences in this sample as well. This chain uses TRBV7-9 with TRBJ1-2; TRBD1 might be the D (5 bases). There are 13 residues in the CDR3. V was clipped by 1 base and J by 2 bases, with 5 bases between them. Germline loops: CDR1 SEHNR, CDR2 FQNEAQ (reference sequence). The CDR3: CASSLGQNYGYTF. CDR3 nucleotides: TGTGCCAGCAGCTTAGGACAGAACTATGGCTACACCTTC. Supplemented by reference TRBV7-9 and TRBJ1-2, the full variable domain reads DTGVSQNPRHKITKRGQNVTFRCDPISEHNRLYWYRQTLGQGPEFLTYFQNEAQLEKSRLLSDRFSAERPKGSFSTLEIQRTEQGDSAMYLCASSLGQNYGYTFGSGTRLTVV.

The chain couples TRBV15 to TRBJ2-7, with TRBD2 identical over 9 bases. Germline CDR1 reads LNHNV; CDR2 reads YYDKDF (reference sequence). V lost 4 bases, J lost 0 bases, and 13 bases stayed unmatched. This CDR3 comprises 18 residues. The CDR3 sequence is CATSTSLRGGAYSYEQYF. The DNA of the CDR3 is TGTGCCACCAGCACCTCCCTGCGGGGGGGGGCTTACTCCTACGAGCAGTACTTC.

The V call is TRBV18, the J call TRBJ2-3, with TRBD1 matching 10 bases. The V gene's germline CDR1 is KGHSH and CDR2 LQKENI. With 1 base clipped from V and 5 bases from J, the junction kept 18 bases outside the gene matches. This CDR3 comprises 20 residues. The CDR3 coding sequence is TGTGCCAGCTCACCACTTGCATTCAAGCGGGGACAGGGGATCGGAGATACGCAGTATTTT. Translated: CASSPLAFKRGQGIGDTQYF.

The chain carries TRBV29-1 and TRBJ2-7; a possible D gene is TRBD1 (5 bases). This CDR3 contains 14 residues. Deletions cut 3 bases from V and 3 bases from J, with 15 bases between. CDR1 is SQVTM, CDR2 ANQGSEA, per germline. The CDR3 bases are TGCAGCGTTGAGGGGCAGGGTCTCGGCTACGAGCAGTACTTC. Protein product: CSVEGQGLGYEQYF.

The rearrangement uses TRBV18 and TRBJ2-7; tentative D call: TRBD1 (6 bases). V lost 3 bases and J lost 5, with 14 bases in between. Germline loops: CDR1 KGHSH, CDR2 LQKENI. This CDR3 is built from 14 residues. The CDR3 DNA follows: TGTGCCAGCTCACCGACGGACAGACCCCACGAGCAGTACTTC. Translated: CASSPTDRPHEQYF.

The chain employs TRBV11-2 and TRBJ2-5; 8 nucleotides agree with TRBD2. Looked up from germline, CDR1 is SGHAT and CDR2 is FQNNGV. V was clipped by 1 base and J by 5 bases; unmatched bases: 0. The CDR3 loop spans 13 amino acids. CDR3 in DNA: TGTGCCAGCAGCTTAGGACTAGCGGAGACCCAGTACTTC. Amino acids: CASSLGLAETQYF.

V is TRBV9 and J is TRBJ2-7, with 7 bases matching TRBD2. The V gene end was trimmed by 2 bases and the J gene end by 2 bases; junction bases not matched to a gene: 1. Germline V gene lookup returns CDR1 SGDLS and CDR2 YYNGEE. This CDR3 has 13 residues. The CDR3 DNA follows: TGTGCCAGCAGCGTCGGGGGGACCTACGAGCAGTACTTC. This sequence encodes CASSVGGTYEQYF.

This clone was picked up a small number of times. The sample contains more than one DNA sequence encoding this CDR3. The genes are TRBV6-5 and TRBJ1-2; maybe TRBD1 (6 bases). The CDR3 has 14 residues. Deletions cut 3 bases from V and 2 bases from J, with 10 bases between. Germline values: CDR1 MNHEY, CDR2 SVGAGI. CDR3 coding DNA: TGTGCCAGCAGTTATGACAGGAGAAACTATGGCTACACCTTC. Translating gives CASSYDRRNYGYTF.

This rearrangement joins TRBV9 to TRBJ1-1; the match to TRBD1 covers 7 bases. V was pared by 4 bases and J by 1 base, with 7 bases of the junction left unmatched. This CDR3 has 15 amino acids. CDR1 is SGDLS and CDR2 is YYNGEE in the germline V gene. This CDR3 is CASSPRQGGNTEAFF. CDR3 sequence (DNA): TGTGCCAGCAGCCCACGACAGGGAGGGAACACTGAAGCTTTCTTT.

The chain links TRBV5-6 to TRBJ2-7; perhaps TRBD1 as D (6 bases). Trimming stripped 4 bases from V and 0 bases from J, with 8 bases between. This CDR3 comprises 13 residues. The germline V gene has CDR1 SGHDT and CDR2 YYEEEE. The CDR3: CASSMDSSYEQYF. DNA for the CDR3: TGTGCCAGCAGCATGGACAGCTCCTACGAGCAGTACTTC. Together with reference TRBV5-6 and TRBJ2-7, the CDR3 gives the full variable domain: DAGVTQSPTHLIKTRGQQVTLRCSPKSGHDTVSWYQQALGQGPQFIFQYYEEEERQRGNFPDRFSGHQFPNYSSELNVNALLLGDSALYLCASSMDSSYEQYFGPGTRLTVT.

The chain employs TRBV3-1 (or the pseudogene TRBV3-2) and TRBJ2-3; maybe TRBD1 (5 bases). The CDR3 runs 18 residues. The germline CDR1 and CDR2 sequences are LGHDT and YNNKEL (reference sequence). Trimming cost V 0 bases and J 0 bases, with 16 bases left between them. The CDR3 reads CASSQDKGPKLSTDTQYF. The CDR3, as DNA: TGTGCCAGCAGCCAAGACAAGGGGCCCAAATTAAGCACAGATACGCAGTATTTT.

CDR3 residues: CASGPVNYATNEKLFF. The DNA for the CDR3 is TGTGCCAGCGGCCCAGTTAACTATGCCACTAATGAAAAACTGTTTTTT. The rearrangement links TRBV27 to TRBJ1-4; no clear D. Between the trimmed V and J ends, which lost 8 bases and 2 bases, there was a span of 18 bases. The CDR3 sequence is 16 residues long. Germline CDR1 and CDR2: MNHEY and SMNVEV (reference sequence).

The J gene is TRBJ2-1, the V gene TRBV11-3, with 10 bases aligning to TRBD2. The V and J ends lost 5 bases and 9 bases, in that order; junction bases with no gene match: 10. The CDR3 is 15 amino acids. From germline, CDR1 is SGHNT and CDR2 YENEEA. CDR3 protein: CASSQGLAAFGEQFF. In DNA, the CDR3 is TGTGCCAGCAGCCAAGGACTAGCGGCGTTCGGTGAGCAGTTCTTC.

The chain has TRBV11-3 and TRBJ2-7, with D possibly being TRBD1 (5 bases). V shed 1 base and J shed 5 bases, with 12 bases lying between them. The V gene's germline CDR1 is SGHNT and CDR2 YENEEA. The CDR3 runs 14 residues. CDR3 nucleotides: TGTGCCAGCAGCTTAGGGGGCAATACCCACGAGCAGTACTTC. This gives the protein CASSLGGNTHEQYF. The full variable domain, completed using reference TRBV11-3 and TRBJ2-7, is EAGVVQSPRYKIIEKKQPVAFWCNPISGHNTLYWYLQNLGQGPELLIRYENEEAVDDSQLPKDRFSAERLKGVDSTLKIQPAELGDSAVYLCASSLGGNTHEQYFGPGTRLTVT.

Written as DNA, the CDR3 is TGTGCCAGCAGCTCTTCCAGGGGGCAACACACTGAAGCTTTCTTT. Protein sequence: CASSSSRGQHTEAFF. The chain combines TRBV7-9 with TRBJ1-1; 8 bases agree with TRBD1. The CDR3 totals 15 residues. J gave up 3 bases and V 4 bases, and 7 bases lay outside the gene matches. Looked up from germline, CDR1 is SEHNR and CDR2 is FQNEAQ (reference sequence).

This clone was seen just once. This sequence joins TRBV4-1 and TRBJ2-5; 14 bases line up with TRBD2. CDR1 is MGHRA, CDR2 YSYEKL, per germline. The CDR3 length is 15 residues. J lost 9 bases, V lost 4 bases, and 7 bases had no gene match. The CDR3 loop is CASSPATSGGEAQYF. For the CDR3, the DNA is TGCGCCAGCAGCCCAGCGACTAGCGGGGGGGAGGCCCAGTACTTC.

The V and J genes are TRBV18 and TRBJ2-1, with 9 bases identical to TRBD1. The germline gives CDR1 KGHSH, CDR2 LQKENI. V lost 1 base to trimming and J lost 2 bases; unmatched junction nucleotides: 6. CDR3 length equals 17 residues. This CDR3 is CASSPRTGGGPYNEQFF. The CDR3 nucleotides read TGTGCCAGCTCACCACGTACAGGGGGCGGACCCTACAATGAGCAGTTCTTC.

The V and J genes are TRBV5-4 and TRBJ2-2; 9 bases agree with TRBD1. The trim removed 5 bases at V and 4 bases at J, leaving 9 bases unmatched. Germline assignment: CDR1 SGHNT and CDR2 YYREEE (reference sequence). This CDR3 is 16 amino acids long. The CDR3 spells CASRKSGTGRTGELFF. In DNA form, the CDR3 reads TGTGCCAGCAGGAAGTCCGGGACAGGGCGCACCGGGGAGCTGTTTTTT.

This chain joins TRBV30 and TRBJ2-3; 7 bases match TRBD2. CDR1 is GTSNPN, CDR2 SVGIG, per germline (reference sequence). The junction had 6 bases not matched to a gene; V was cut back by 3 bases and J by 0 bases. The CDR3 runs to 15 residues. CDR3 nucleotides: TGTGCCTGGAGCATAAGACTAGCCAGCACAGATACGCAGTATTTT. Translated, it gives CAWSIRLASTDTQYF.

The genes are TRBV4-1 and TRBJ2-1; 10 nucleotides align to TRBD2. The CDR3 has 17 amino acids. V was clipped by 0 bases and J by 8 bases; unmatched bases: 10. From germline, CDR1 is MGHRA and CDR2 YSYEKL. The chain's CDR3 is CASSQDGPGTSADEQFF. CDR3 nucleotides: TGCGCCAGCAGCCAAGATGGTCCCGGGACTAGCGCTGATGAGCAGTTCTTC.

In this sample, this clone turned up once. The chain has TRBV27 and TRBJ1-1; D unclear. In germline, CDR1 is MNHEY, CDR2 SMNVEV (reference sequence). The germline V and J ends were trimmed by 0 bases and 3 bases, with 5 bases remaining between them. The CDR3 loop spans 13 amino acids. The CDR3 region is CASSLSFDTEAFF. Written as DNA, the CDR3 is TGTGCCAGCAGTTTATCTTTCGACACTGAAGCTTTCTTT.

This rearrangement joins TRBV12-5 to TRBJ2-3, with 7 bases fitting TRBD2. Germline CDR1 LGHNT, CDR2 FRNRAP. The CDR3 is made up of 13 amino acids. The V gene end was trimmed by 6 bases and the J gene end by 2 bases; junction bases not matched to a gene: 2. The CDR3 DNA sequence: TGTGCTAGTGGGGCGGGGGTCACAGATACGCAGTATTTT. Protein: CASGAGVTDTQYF.